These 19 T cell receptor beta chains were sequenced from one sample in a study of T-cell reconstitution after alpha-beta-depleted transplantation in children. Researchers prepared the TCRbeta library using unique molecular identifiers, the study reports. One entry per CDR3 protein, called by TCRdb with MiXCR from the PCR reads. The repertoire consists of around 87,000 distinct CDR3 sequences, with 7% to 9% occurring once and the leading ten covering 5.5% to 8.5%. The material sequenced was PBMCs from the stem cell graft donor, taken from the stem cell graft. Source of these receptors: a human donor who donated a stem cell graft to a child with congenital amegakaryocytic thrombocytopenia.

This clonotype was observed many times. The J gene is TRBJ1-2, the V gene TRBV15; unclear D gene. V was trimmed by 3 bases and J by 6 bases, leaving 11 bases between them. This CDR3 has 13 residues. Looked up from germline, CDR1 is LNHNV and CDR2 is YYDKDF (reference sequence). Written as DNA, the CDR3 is TGTGCCACCAGCAGTGGCAGCACCGATGGCTACACCTTC. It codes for CATSSGSTDGYTF.

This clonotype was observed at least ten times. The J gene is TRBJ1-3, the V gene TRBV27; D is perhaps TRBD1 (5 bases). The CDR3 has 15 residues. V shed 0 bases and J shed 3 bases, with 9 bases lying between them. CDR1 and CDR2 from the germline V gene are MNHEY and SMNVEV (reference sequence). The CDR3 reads CASSLSGGIGNTIYF. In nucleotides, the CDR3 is TGTGCCAGCAGTTTATCGGGGGGGATTGGAAACACCATATATTTT.

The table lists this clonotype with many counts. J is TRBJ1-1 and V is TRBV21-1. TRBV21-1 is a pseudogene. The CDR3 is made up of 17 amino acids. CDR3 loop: CASSRRAGENLNTEAFF. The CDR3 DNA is TGTGCCAGCAGCCGGAGGGCGGGGGAAAACTTGAACACTGAAGCTTTCTTT.

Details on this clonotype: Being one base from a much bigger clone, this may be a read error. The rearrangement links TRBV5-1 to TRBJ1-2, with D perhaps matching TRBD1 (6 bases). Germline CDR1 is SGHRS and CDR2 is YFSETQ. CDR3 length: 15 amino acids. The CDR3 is CASSESSRGNYGDTF. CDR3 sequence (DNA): TGCGCCAGCAGCGAATCGAGCAGGGGCAACTATGGCGACACCTTC.

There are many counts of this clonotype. The DNA of the CDR3 is TGTGCCAGCTCACCAACGACTAGCGGTACTAGCGAGCAGTTCTTC. Its translation: CASSPTTSGTSEQFF. This chain links TRBV18 with TRBJ2-1; 9 nucleotides agree with TRBD2. This CDR3 region has 15 residues. The germline gives CDR1 KGHSH, CDR2 LQKENI. The J segment lost 10 bases and the V segment lost 2 bases, leaving 9 bases of the junction unmatched.

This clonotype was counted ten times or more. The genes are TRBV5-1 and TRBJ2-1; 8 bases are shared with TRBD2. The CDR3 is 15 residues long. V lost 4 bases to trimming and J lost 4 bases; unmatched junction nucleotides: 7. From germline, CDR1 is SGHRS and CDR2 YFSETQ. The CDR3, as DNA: TGCGCCAGCAGCGCCGGGACTAGTACATACAATGAGCAGTTCTTC. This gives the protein CASSAGTSTYNEQFF.

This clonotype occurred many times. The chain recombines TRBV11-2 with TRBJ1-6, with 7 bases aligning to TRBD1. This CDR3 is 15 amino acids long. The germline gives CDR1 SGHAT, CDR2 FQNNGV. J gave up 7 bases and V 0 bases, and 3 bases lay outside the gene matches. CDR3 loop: CASSLEQGKNSPLHF. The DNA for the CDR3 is TGTGCCAGCAGCTTAGAACAGGGGAAGAATTCACCCCTCCACTTT.

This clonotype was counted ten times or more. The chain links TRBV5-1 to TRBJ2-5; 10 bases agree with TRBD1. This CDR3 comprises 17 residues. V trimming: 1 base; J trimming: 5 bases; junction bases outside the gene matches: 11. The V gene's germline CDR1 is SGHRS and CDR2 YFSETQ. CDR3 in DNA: TGCGCCAGCAGCTTGTCTCCCGGGACAGGGGAATCGGAGACCCAGTACTTC. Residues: CASSLSPGTGESETQYF.

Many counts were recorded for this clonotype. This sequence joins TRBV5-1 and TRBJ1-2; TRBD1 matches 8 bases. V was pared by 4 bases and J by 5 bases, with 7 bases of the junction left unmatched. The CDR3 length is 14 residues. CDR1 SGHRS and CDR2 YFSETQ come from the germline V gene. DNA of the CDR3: TGCGCCAGCAGCGCAGGGGGCGCGGAATATGGCTACACCTTC. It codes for CASSAGGAEYGYTF.

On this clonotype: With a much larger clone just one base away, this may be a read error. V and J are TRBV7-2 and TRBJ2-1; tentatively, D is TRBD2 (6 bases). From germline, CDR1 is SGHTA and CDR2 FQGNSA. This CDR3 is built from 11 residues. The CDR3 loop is CARSYSGRRFF. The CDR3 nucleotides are TGTGCCCGCAGCTACTCAGGGAGGCGGTTCTTC.

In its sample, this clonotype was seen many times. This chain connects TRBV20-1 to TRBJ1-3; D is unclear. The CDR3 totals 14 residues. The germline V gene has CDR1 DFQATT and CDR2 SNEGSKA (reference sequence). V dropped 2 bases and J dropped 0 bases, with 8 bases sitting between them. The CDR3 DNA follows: TGCAGTGCTAGATTCTCGAGCTCTGGAAACACCATATATTTT. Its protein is CSARFSSSGNTIYF.

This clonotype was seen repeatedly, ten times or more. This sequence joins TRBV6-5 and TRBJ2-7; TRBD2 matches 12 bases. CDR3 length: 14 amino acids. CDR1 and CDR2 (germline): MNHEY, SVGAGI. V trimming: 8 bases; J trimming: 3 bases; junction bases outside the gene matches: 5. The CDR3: CASPTSGRLYEQYF. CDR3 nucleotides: TGTGCCAGCCCGACTAGCGGGAGACTCTACGAGCAGTACTTC.

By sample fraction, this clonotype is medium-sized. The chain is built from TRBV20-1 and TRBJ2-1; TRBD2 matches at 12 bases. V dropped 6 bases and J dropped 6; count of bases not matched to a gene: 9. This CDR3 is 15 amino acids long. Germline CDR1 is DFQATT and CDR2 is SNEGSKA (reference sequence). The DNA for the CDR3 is TGCAGTGCCGCTCGGACTAGCGGGATAGGCAATGAGCAGTTCTTC. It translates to CSAARTSGIGNEQFF.

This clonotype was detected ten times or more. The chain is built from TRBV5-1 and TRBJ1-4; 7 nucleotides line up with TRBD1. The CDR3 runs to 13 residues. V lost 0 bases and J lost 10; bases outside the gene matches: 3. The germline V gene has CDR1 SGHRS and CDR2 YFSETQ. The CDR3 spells CASSLGQGGKLFF. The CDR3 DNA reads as TGCGCCAGCAGCTTGGGACAGGGCGGAAAACTGTTTTTT. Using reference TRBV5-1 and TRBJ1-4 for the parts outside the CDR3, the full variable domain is KAGVTQTPRYLIKTRGQQVTLSCSPISGHRSVSWYQQTPGQGLQFLFEYFSETQRNKGNFPGRFSGRQFSNSRSEMNVSTLELGDSALYLCASSLGQGGKLFFGSGTQLSVL.

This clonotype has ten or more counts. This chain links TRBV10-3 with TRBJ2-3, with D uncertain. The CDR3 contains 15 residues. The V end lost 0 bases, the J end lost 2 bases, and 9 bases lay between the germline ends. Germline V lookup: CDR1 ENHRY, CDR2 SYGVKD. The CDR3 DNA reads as TGTGCCATCAGTGAGTCGACAAACCCCACAGATACGCAGTATTTT. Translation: CAISESTNPTDTQYF.

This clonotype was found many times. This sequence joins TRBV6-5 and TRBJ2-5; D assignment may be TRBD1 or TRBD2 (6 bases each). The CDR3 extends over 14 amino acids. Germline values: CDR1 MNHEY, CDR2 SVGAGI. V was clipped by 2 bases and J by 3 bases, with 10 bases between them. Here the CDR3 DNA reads TGTGCCAGCAGTTACGGACAGCGGGAAGAGACCCAGTACTTC. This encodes CASSYGQREETQYF.

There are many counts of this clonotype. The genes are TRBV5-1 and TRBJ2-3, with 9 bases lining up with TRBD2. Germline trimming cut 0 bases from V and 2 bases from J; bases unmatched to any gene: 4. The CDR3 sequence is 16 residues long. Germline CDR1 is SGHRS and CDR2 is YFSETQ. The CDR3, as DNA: TGCGCCAGCAGCTTGGGGTCTAGCGGGATCACAGATACGCAGTATTTT. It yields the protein CASSLGSSGITDTQYF.

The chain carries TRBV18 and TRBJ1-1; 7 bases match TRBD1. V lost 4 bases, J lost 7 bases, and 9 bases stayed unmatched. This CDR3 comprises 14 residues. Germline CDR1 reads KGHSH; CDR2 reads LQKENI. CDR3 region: CASSLEGARVEAFF. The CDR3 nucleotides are TGTGCCAGCTCACTTGAGGGGGCGCGTGTTGAAGCTTTCTTT.

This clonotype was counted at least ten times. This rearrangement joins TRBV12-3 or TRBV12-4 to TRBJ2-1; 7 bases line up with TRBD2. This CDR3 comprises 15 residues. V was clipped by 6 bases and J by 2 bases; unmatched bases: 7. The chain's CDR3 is CASRLGAGTYNEQFF. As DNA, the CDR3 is TGTGCCAGCAGGCTGGGAGCGGGGACCTACAATGAGCAGTTCTTC.